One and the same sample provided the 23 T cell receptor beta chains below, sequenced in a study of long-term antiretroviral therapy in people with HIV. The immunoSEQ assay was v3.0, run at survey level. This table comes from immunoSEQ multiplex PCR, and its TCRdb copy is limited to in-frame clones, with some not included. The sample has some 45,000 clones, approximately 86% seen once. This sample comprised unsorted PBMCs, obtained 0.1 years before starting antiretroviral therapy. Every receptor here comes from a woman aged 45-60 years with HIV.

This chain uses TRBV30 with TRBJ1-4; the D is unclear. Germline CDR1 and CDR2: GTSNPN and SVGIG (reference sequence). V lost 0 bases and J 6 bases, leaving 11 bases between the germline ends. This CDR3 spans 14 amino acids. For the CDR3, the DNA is TGTGCCTGGAGTGTACTGGACTACGATGAAAAACTGTTTTTT. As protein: CAWSVLDYDEKLFF. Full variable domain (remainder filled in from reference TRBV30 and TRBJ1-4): SQTIHQWPATLVQPVGSPLSLECTVEGTSNPNLYWYRQAAGRGLQLLFYSVGIGQISSEVPQNLSASRPQDRQFILSSKKLLLSDSGFYLCAWSVLDYDEKLFFGSGTQLSVL.

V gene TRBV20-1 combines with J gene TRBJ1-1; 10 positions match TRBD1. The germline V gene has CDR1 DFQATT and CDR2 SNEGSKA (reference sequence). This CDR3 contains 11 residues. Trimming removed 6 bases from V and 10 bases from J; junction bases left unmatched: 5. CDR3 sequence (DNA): TGCAGTGCCAGCCGGGACAGGGGAGCTTTCTTT. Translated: CSASRDRGAFF.

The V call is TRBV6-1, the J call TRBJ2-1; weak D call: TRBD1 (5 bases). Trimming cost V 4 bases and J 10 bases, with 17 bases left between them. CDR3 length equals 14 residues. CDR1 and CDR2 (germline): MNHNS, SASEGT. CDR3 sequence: CASSVGATKREQFF. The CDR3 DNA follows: TGTGCCAGCAGTGTAGGGGCTACCAAACGGGAGCAGTTCTTC.

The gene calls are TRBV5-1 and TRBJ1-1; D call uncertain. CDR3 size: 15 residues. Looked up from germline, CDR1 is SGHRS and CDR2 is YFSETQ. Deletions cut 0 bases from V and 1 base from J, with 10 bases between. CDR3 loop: CASSLANLPNTEAFF. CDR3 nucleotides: TGCGCCAGCAGCTTGGCCAATCTCCCGAACACTGAAGCTTTCTTT.

For the CDR3, the DNA is TGCACCAGCAGCCAAGATGGGGGGGCGTATGGCTACACCTTC. Protein sequence: CTSSQDGGAYGYTF. V is TRBV1 and J is TRBJ1-2. TRBV1 is annotated as a pseudogene. CDR3 length: 14 residues.

The CDR3 sequence is CSVMTPAGTEAFF. As DNA, the CDR3 is TGCAGCGTAATGACTCCGGCGGGCACTGAAGCTTTCTTT. V is TRBV29-1 and J is TRBJ1-1; D remains ambiguous. Germline V gene data show CDR1 as SQVTM and CDR2 as ANQGSEA. V dropped 6 bases and J dropped 4 bases, with 15 bases sitting between them. The CDR3 is made up of 13 amino acids.

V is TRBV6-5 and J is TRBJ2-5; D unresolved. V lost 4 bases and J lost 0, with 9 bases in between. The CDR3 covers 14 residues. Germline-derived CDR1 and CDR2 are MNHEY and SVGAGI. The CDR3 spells CASSFYSDQETQYF. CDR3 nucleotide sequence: TGTGCCAGCAGTTTCTACAGCGACCAAGAGACCCAGTACTTC.

The CDR3 region has the DNA TGCGCCAGCAGCTTGGGGTCCCCCAGCCTAAGAGCCTATGGCTACACCTTC. Translation gives CASSLGSPSLRAYGYTF. The chain is built from TRBV5-1 and TRBJ1-2; D not certain. Germline lookup yields CDR1 SGHRS and CDR2 YFSETQ. V gave up 0 bases and J gave up 4 bases, with 19 bases separating them. This CDR3 comprises 17 residues.

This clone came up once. The CDR3 DNA sequence: TGTGCCAGCAGCTTAGCGAGAACCGGGGAGCTGTTTTTT. Its protein is CASSLARTGELFF. The rearrangement uses TRBV11-3 and TRBJ2-2; D is ambiguous. Trimming removed 1 base at V and 5 bases at J, with 5 bases between. The CDR3 has 13 amino acids. CDR1 and CDR2 from the germline V gene are SGHNT and YENEEA.

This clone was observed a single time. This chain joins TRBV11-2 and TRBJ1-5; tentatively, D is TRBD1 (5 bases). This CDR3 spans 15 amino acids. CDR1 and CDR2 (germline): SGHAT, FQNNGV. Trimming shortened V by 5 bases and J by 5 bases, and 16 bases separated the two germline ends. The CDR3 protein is CASSPAGIGDQPQHF. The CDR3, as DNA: TGTGCCAGCAGCCCGGCGGGTATAGGGGATCAGCCCCAGCATTTT.

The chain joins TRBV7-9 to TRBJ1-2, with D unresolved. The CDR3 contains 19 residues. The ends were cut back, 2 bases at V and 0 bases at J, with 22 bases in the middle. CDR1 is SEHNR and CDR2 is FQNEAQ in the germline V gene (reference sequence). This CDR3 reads CASSLPTQLLPHANYGYTF. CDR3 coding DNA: TGTGCCAGCAGCTTACCGACACAACTTTTACCTCATGCTAACTATGGCTACACCTTC.

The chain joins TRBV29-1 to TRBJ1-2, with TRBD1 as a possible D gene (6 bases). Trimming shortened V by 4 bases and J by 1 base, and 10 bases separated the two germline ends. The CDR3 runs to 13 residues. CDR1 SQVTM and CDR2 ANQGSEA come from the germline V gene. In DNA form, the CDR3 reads TGCAGCGTTGGTGCGGACAGTAACTATGGCTACACCTTC. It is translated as CSVGADSNYGYTF.

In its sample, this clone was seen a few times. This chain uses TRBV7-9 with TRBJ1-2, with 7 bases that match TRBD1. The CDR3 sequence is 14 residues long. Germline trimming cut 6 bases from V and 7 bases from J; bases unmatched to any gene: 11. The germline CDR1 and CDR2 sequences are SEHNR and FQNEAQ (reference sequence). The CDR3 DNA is TGTGCCAGCAGTTTACCTACAGGGGTGGGTGGCTACACCTTC. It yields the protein CASSLPTGVGGYTF.

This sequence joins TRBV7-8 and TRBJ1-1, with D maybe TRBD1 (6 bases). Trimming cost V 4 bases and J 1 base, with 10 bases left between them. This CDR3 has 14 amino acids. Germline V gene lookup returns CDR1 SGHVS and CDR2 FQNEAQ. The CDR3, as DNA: TGTGCCAGCAGCTACGACAGGAGGAACACTGAAGCTTTCTTT. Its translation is CASSYDRRNTEAFF.

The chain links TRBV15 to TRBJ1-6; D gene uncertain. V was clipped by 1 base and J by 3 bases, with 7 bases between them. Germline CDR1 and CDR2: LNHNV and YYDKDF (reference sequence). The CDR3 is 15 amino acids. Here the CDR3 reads CATSRARDYNSPLHF. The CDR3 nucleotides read TGTGCCACCAGCAGAGCGAGAGACTATAATTCACCCCTCCACTTT. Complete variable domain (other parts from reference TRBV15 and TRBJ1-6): DAMVIQNPRYQVTQFGKPVTLSCSQTLNHNVMYWYQQKSSQAPKLLFHYYDKDFNNEADTPDNFQSRRPNTSFCFLDIRSPGLGDTAMYLCATSRARDYNSPLHFGNGTRLTVT.

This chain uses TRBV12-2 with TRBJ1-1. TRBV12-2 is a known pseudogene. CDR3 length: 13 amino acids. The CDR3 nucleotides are TGTGCAAGTCGCCTACAGGGCGGGGCTGAAGCTTTCTTT. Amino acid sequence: CASRLQGGAEAFF.

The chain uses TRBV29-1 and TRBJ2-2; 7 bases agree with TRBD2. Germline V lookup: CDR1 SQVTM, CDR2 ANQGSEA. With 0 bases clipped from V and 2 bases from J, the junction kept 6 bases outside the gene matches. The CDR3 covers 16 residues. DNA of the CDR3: TGCAGCGTTGAAGACAATTGGGGGGGAAACACCGGGGAGCTGTTTTTT. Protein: CSVEDNWGGNTGELFF.

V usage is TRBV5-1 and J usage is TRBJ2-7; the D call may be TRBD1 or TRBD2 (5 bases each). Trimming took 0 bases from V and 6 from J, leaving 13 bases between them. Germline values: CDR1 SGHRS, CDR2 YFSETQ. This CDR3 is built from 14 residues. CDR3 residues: CASSLGGGGSEQYF. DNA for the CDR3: TGCGCCAGCAGCTTGGGGGGTGGGGGAAGCGAGCAGTACTTC. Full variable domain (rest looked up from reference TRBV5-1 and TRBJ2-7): KAGVTQTPRYLIKTRGQQVTLSCSPISGHRSVSWYQQTPGQGLQFLFEYFSETQRNKGNFPGRFSGRQFSNSRSEMNVSTLELGDSALYLCASSLGGGGSEQYFGPGTRLTVT.

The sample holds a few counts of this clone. CDR3 protein: CASSLADRVGEKLFF. CDR3 bases: TGTGCCAGCAGCTTGGCGGACAGGGTCGGTGAAAAACTGTTTTTT. The chain links TRBV5-6 to TRBJ1-4, with 8 bases identical to TRBD1. Per germline, CDR1 SGHDT and CDR2 YYEEEE. This CDR3 has 15 amino acids. J was trimmed by 7 bases and V by 0 bases; bases with no gene match: 5.

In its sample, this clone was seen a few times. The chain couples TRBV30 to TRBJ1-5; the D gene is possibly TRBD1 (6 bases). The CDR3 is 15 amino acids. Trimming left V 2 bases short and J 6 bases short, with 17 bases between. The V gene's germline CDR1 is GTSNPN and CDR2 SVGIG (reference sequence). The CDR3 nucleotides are TGTGCCTGGAGTCAAGGAACAGGGAACCCTCAGCCCCAGCATTTT. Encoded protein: CAWSQGTGNPQPQHF.

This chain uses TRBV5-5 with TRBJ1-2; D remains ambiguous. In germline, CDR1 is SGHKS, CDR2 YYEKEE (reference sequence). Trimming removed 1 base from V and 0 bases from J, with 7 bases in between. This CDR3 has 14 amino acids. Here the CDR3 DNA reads TGTGCCAGCAGCTTGAGCGCCACTAACTATGGCTACACCTTC. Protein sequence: CASSLSATNYGYTF.

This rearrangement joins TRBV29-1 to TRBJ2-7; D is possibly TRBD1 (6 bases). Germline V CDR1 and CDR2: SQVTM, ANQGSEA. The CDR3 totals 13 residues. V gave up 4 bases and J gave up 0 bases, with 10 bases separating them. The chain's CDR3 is CSVVQGSSYEQYF. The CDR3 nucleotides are TGCAGCGTTGTACAGGGTAGCTCCTACGAGCAGTACTTC.

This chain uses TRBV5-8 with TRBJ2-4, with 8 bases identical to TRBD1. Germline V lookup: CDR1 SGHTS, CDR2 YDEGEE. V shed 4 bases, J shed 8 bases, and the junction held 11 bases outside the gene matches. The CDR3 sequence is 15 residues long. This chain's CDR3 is CASSPTGGSWDIQYF. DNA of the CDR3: TGTGCCAGCAGCCCTACAGGGGGTTCATGGGACATTCAGTACTTC.